The next 8 T cell receptor beta chains were all read from a single sample in a study of STAT5B mutations in CD4+ large granular lymphocyte leukemia (dated by TCRdb to between 2021 and 2024). Library construction relied on the immunoSEQ multiplex PCR assay. In its TCRdb copy, this immuneACCESS table keeps in-frame sequences only and misses some clones. Where compared with another copy, unresolved V genes explain less than half of these, and the others have no known cause. The sample table contains about 33,000 clones; only one count was recorded for roughly four fifths of them. Roughly 4.5% of the sample is in the top ten clones. The sequencing sample was made of CD4+ T cells from blood buffy coats. The receptors originated from a human donor in good health.

Written as DNA, the CDR3 is TGTGCCAGCAGCGTAGGGACTAGCGGGGGATCTGGTGTCGAGACCCAGTACTTC. Translating gives CASSVGTSGGSGVETQYF. The gene calls are TRBV9 and TRBJ2-5; 13 positions match TRBD2. V trimming: 0 bases; J trimming: 5 bases; junction bases outside the gene matches: 10. The germline CDR1 and CDR2 sequences are SGDLS and YYNGEE. CDR3 length equals 18 residues.

This CDR3 is CASRTTGGVEDTQYF. As DNA, the CDR3 is TGTGCCAGTAGAACGACAGGGGGCGTCGAAGATACGCAGTATTTT. The chain uses TRBV19 and TRBJ2-3; TRBD1 agrees at 10 bases. V was clipped by 6 bases and J by 5 bases; unmatched bases: 8. This CDR3 contains 15 residues. Per the germline V gene, CDR1 is LNHDA and CDR2 is SQIVND (reference sequence). Complete variable domain (other parts from reference TRBV19 and TRBJ2-3): DGGITQSPKYLFRKEGQNVTLSCEQNLNHDAMYWYRQDPGQGLRLIYYSQIVNDFQKGDIAEGYSVSREKKESFPLTVTSAQKNPTAFYLCASRTTGGVEDTQYFGPGTRLTVL.

V gene TRBV6-5 combines with J gene TRBJ2-3; D is perhaps TRBD2 (5 bases). CDR3 length equals 15 residues. CDR1 and CDR2 (germline): MNHEY, SVGAGI. V was trimmed by 2 bases and J by 8 bases, leaving 17 bases between them. CDR3 residues: CASSYVSLGKSTQYF. CDR3 DNA: TGTGCCAGCAGTTACGTATCACTCGGGAAGAGTACGCAGTATTTT.

The chain is built from TRBV7-9 and TRBJ2-5, with TRBD2 identical over 9 bases. The J segment lost 5 bases and the V segment lost 4 bases, leaving 11 bases of the junction unmatched. This CDR3 has 16 amino acids. Germline-derived CDR1 and CDR2 are SEHNR and FQNEAQ (reference sequence). The CDR3 nucleotides are TGTGCCAGCAGCTCTGATTTTGGCGGGAGGGTGGAGACCCAGTACTTC. Encoded protein: CASSSDFGGRVETQYF.

The chain uses TRBV28 and TRBJ2-7; 7 nucleotides match TRBD1. CDR3 size: 16 residues. The V segment lost 1 base and the J segment 6 bases; nucleotides outside the gene matches: 12. Per germline, CDR1 MDHEN and CDR2 SYDVKM. This chain's CDR3 is CASSLSPGQPATEQYF. For the CDR3, the DNA is TGTGCCAGCAGTTTATCCCCGGGACAGCCAGCTACCGAGCAGTACTTC.

The V gene is TRBV25-1, the J gene TRBJ1-2; D is possibly TRBD1 (5 bases). The germline V gene encodes CDR1 MGHDK and CDR2 SYGVNS. The CDR3 loop spans 14 amino acids. The germline V and J ends were trimmed by 4 bases and 8 bases, with 17 bases remaining between them. DNA for the CDR3: TGTGCCAGCAGTGGACTGGGGGGACTGGGAGGCTACACCTTC. This sequence encodes CASSGLGGLGGYTF.

This clone was picked up a small number of times. The chain couples TRBV28 to TRBJ1-5; 8 positions match TRBD1. This CDR3 has 12 amino acids. Trimming cost V 8 bases and J 7 bases; bases outside gene matches: 4. From germline, CDR1 is MDHEN and CDR2 SYDVKM. CDR3 in amino acids: CASETGAQPQHF. The DNA for the CDR3 is TGTGCCAGCGAGACAGGGGCGCAGCCCCAGCATTTT.

The V and J genes are TRBV10-3 and TRBJ2-2; 7 bases align to TRBD1. Germline loops: CDR1 ENHRY, CDR2 SYGVKD. The V gene end was trimmed by 1 base and the J gene end by 6 bases; junction bases not matched to a gene: 2. The CDR3 runs 14 residues. In DNA, the CDR3 is TGTGCCATCAGTGAGTTGACAGGGTCCGGGGAGCTGTTTTTT. Its translation is CAISELTGSGELFF.